This is a list of T cell receptor beta chains from one sample in a study of cytomegalovirus exposure and HLA in healthy donors. Using immunoSEQ multiplex PCR, the repertoire was profiled, and TCRdb retains in-frame clones only, with some absent. The sample holds about 190,000 clones, about 80% seen once. Sequencing was performed on PBMCs. These receptor sequences come from a woman aged 45-65 years in good health and CMV-seropositive. CDR3s include the opening cysteine and the closing phenylalanine or tryptophan. D genes are given only for firm matches. Clone sizes are given selectively: once, few, many, or a class where the clone is expanded.

size | D | J | V | DNA | CDR3
- | - | TRBJ1-6 | TRBV6-1 | TGTGCCAGCAGTGAAGTTACCCGCCCGGCACCCCTCCACTTT | CASSEVTRPAPLHF
- | - | TRBJ1-3 | TRBV4-3 | TGCGCCAGCAGCCAGGCTGACAGAGCCTCTGGAAACACCATATATTTT | CASSQADRASGNTIYF
- | - | TRBJ1-6 | TRBV10-3 | TGTGCCATCAGTGAGTCGAATCAGGGGAATTCACCCCTCCACTTT | CAISESNQGNSPLHF
- | TRBD2 | TRBJ2-7 | TRBV4-1 | TGCGCCAGCAGCCAAGCTACTAGCGGGGGGGCGTTCTACGAGCAGTACTTC | CASSQATSGGAFYEQYF
- | TRBD1 | TRBJ2-7 | TRBV5-4 | TGTGCCAGCAGCTCACAACAGGGGGTTGGGCACGAGCAGTACTTC | CASSSQQGVGHEQYF
- | - | TRBJ1-1 | TRBV7-2 | TGTGCCAGCAGCTTAACTGGGAACACTGAAGCTTTCTTT | CASSLTGNTEAFF
- | - | TRBJ2-7 | TRBV7-2 | TGTGCCAGCACACTAGGGGGGGCCAACGACGAGCAGTACTTC | CASTLGGANDEQYF
- | - | TRBJ1-5 | TRBV25-1 | TGTGCCAGCTCGGGGGATAGCAATCAGCCCCAGCATTTT | CASSGDSNQPQHF
- | - | TRBJ1-2 | TRBV27 | TGTGCCAGCAGTTTCGGCAGGAGGTCGGGTGGCTACACCTTC | CASSFGRRSGGYTF
- | - | TRBJ2-3 | TRBV9 | TGTGCCAGCACGAGTAGCGGATACACAGATACGCAGTATTTT | CASTSSGYTDTQYF
- | - | TRBJ2-3 | TRBV5-4 | TGTGCCAGCAGCTTATTGACTCGGTTTAGCACAGATACGCAGTATTTT | CASSLLTRFSTDTQYF
- | - | TRBJ1-6 | TRBV4-1 | TGCGCCAGCAGCCAAGCGCCAGGGGACACCTATAATTCACCCCTCCACTTT | CASSQAPGDTYNSPLHF
once | TRBD2 | TRBJ2-2 | TRBV7-3 | TGTGCCAGCAGCTTACTCGGGGGGGCAGGAACCGGGGAGCTGTTTTTT | CASSLLGGAGTGELFF
- | TRBD1 | TRBJ1-4 | TRBV29-1 | TGCAGCGTTGAAGAGAGACAGGGGGCGGCTAATGAAAAACTGTTTTTT | CSVEERQGAANEKLFF
- | TRBD2 | TRBJ2-7 | TRBV30 | TGTGCCTGGAGTGTATCTAGCGGGGGGGCGGGAGAGCAGTACTTC | CAWSVSSGGAGEQYF
few | - | TRBJ2-2 | TRBV7-3 | TGTGCCAGCAGCGTTAACAGTATGAGCACCGGGGAGCTGTTTTTT | CASSVNSMSTGELFF
- | - | TRBJ2-3 | TRBV5-4 | TGTGCCAGCAGCACGGACTACACAGATACGCAGTATTTT | CASSTDYTDTQYF
- | - | TRBJ1-4 | TRBV30 | TGTGCCTGGAGTGCCCCACCTATTGAAAAACTGTTTTTT | CAWSAPPIEKLFF
- | - | TRBJ1-2 | TRBV10-3 | TGTGCCATCAGGGGCCAGGCCAGTGGCTATGGCTACACCTTC | CAIRGQASGYGYTF
- | - | TRBJ1-5 | TRBV6-5 | TGTGCCAGCAGTTACTCCGGCGGAAGCAATCAGCCCCAGCATTTT | CASSYSGGSNQPQHF
- | TRBD2 | TRBJ2-7 | TRBV27 | TGTGCCAGGGGGGAGGGGCCGGCCTCCTACGAGCAGTACTTC | CARGEGPASYEQYF
once | - | TRBJ2-5 | TRBV6-1 | TGTGCCAGCCCGGGGGAGACCCAGTACTTC | CASPGETQYF
few | TRBD1 | TRBJ1-1 | TRBV5-1 | TGCGCCAGCAGCTCGGGACAGGCTTACACTGAAGCTTTCTTT | CASSSGQAYTEAFF
- | - | TRBJ2-7 | TRBV11-2 | TGTGCCAGCAGCCCCAGGGGCGACGAGCAGTACTTC | CASSPRGDEQYF
- | - | TRBJ1-1 | TRBV6-6 | TGTGCCAGCAGAAAGGAGGGGAGGAACACTGAAGCTTTCTTT | CASRKEGRNTEAFF
once | TRBD1 | TRBJ1-1 | TRBV15 | TGTGCCACCAGCAGATGGGACAGGGCTGCGGGGAACACTGAAGCTTTCTTT | CATSRWDRAAGNTEAFF
- | TRBD2 | TRBJ2-3 | TRBV7-2 | TGTGCCAGCAGCTCTGGGACTAGCGGGGTCATAGATACGCAGTATTTT | CASSSGTSGVIDTQYF
- | - | TRBJ2-7 | TRBV6-1 | TGTGCCAGCAGTGAAATGGTGGGCAGCCCCTACGAGCAGTACTTC | CASSEMVGSPYEQYF